The following is a T cell receptor (beta chain) sequence with its context. Trimming cost V 5 bases and J 9 bases; bases outside gene matches: 10. CDR1 SGHTA and CDR2 FQGNSA come from the germline V gene. This CDR3 is 14 amino acids long. These data belong to a study of T cell changes during pregnancy in multiple sclerosis. This table comes from immunoSEQ multiplex PCR, and its TCRdb copy is limited to in-frame clones, with some not included. The sample has more than 45,000 clones, approximately 92% seen once. The sequence derives from a female donor in good health, enrolled as a control in a pregnancy study. The genes are TRBV7-2 and TRBJ2-4; 7 nucleotides align to TRBD1. The sample consisted of CD4+ T cells from peripheral blood mononuclear cells, taken in the second trimester of pregnancy. CDR3 amino acids: CASSPRQGLGIQYF. The CDR3 nucleotides are TGTGCCAGCAGCCCCCGACAGGGCTTGGGCATTCAGTACTTC.